The T cell receptor beta chain described here comes from a study of blood T cell repertoires in COVID-19. Across the whole study: T cells, B-cell-depleted T cells, or PBMCs provided the cDNA or gDNA that served as material.

Trimming took off 2 bases at V and 2 bases at J, with 10 bases between the two ends. The CDR3 is 15 residues long. Germline loops: CDR1 KGHSH, CDR2 LQKENI. Original handling: From reference gene primer amplification, estimates of nucleated cell counts were derived. TCRdb keeps only in-frame clones here, not all; method: immunoSEQ multiplex PCR. V and J calls plus clone size are reproduced from that table; the DNA served to infer D and trimming. In the table there are more than 90,000 clones, approximately 79% of which are singletons. The chain joins TRBV18 to TRBJ1-3; D remains ambiguous. The sample was peripheral blood. The clonotype comes from a man aged 50-60 years with acute or convalescent COVID-19. CDR3 in DNA: TGTGCCAGCTCACCAAGCGTCGCTACTGGAAACACCATATATTTT. Translation: CASSPSVATGNTIYF.